This TCR beta chain derives from a study of shared clonotypes between healthy human individuals. Here immunoSEQ multiplex PCR was the method, and the copy in TCRdb shows in-frame clones only, minus some. Of over 700,000 clones listed, 72% are singletons. CDR3 length: 12 residues. Deletions cut 4 bases from V and 7 bases from J, with 11 bases between. Germline assignment: CDR1 KGHSH and CDR2 LQKENI. The sequenced material came from memory CD4+ T cells sorted from blood. Specified subset: CD45RA-negative fraction. This chain connects TRBV18 to TRBJ2-7; weak D call: TRBD2 (5 bases). The sequence came from a woman in her twenties or thirties in good health. The CDR3 loop is CASSRYREEQYF. In DNA, the CDR3 is TGTGCCAGCTCACGCTATAGGGAGGAGCAGTACTTC.